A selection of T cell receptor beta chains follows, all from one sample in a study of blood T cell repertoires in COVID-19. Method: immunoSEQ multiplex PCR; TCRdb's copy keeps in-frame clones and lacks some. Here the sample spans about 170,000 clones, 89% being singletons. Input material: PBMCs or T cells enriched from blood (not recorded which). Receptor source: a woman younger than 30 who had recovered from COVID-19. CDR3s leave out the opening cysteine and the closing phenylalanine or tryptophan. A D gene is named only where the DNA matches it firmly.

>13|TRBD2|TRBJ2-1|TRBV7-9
ASSSHSGSSNEQF
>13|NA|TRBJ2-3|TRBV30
AWSVMGEDTDTQY
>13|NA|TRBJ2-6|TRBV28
ASRWAFSGANVLT
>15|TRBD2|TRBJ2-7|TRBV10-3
AISETQGAGDTYEQY
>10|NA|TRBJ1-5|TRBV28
ASSTSGQPQH
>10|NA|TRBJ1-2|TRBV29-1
SVTSGPYGYT
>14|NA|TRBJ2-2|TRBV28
ASRGSVKDFTGELF
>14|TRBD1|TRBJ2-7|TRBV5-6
ASSFSPGQGWYEQY
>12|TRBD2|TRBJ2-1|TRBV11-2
ASSVSGMINEQF
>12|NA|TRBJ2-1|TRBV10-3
ATTGGGSYNEQF
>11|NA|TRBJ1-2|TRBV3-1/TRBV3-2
ASSHRNYYGYT
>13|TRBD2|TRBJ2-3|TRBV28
ASSFEREGADTQY
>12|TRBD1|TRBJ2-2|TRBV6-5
ASTRQGKTGELF
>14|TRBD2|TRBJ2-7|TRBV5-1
ASSLVLAGGSGEQY
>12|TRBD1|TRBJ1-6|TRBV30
AWDGQGANSPLH
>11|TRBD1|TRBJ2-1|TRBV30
AWSARQGDEQF
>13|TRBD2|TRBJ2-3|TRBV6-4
ASRRLAGDTDTQY
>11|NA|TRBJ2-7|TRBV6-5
ASSRGYSYEQY
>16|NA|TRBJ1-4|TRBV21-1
ASSRLRDRGRTNEKLF
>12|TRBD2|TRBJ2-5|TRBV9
ASSVGGRFETQY
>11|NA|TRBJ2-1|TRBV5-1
ASYESGNNERF
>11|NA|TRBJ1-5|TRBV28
ASRTSGIEPQH